This TCR beta chain appears in the sequencing data of a study of blood T cell repertoires in COVID-19. The authors' processing: Reference gene primer amplification gave estimated nucleated cell counts. Repertoires were generated with immunoSEQ multiplex PCR, while TCRdb's copy carries only in-frame clones and drops some. That table supplies the V and J calls and clone size; D and trimming were determined from the DNA. The repertoire holds tens of thousands of clones, roughly 90% seen once, with roughly 3.9% in the top ten. V was clipped by 6 bases and J by 5 bases, with 13 bases between them. Germline CDR1 KGHSH, CDR2 LQKENI. The CDR3 covers 13 residues.

The TCR was taken from a man between 45 and 60 years old with acute or convalescent COVID-19. Sequencing was done on a sample of peripheral blood. V gene TRBV18 combines with J gene TRBJ1-2, with TRBD1 as a possible D gene (6 bases). The CDR3 loop reads CASSPRQDYGYTF. The CDR3 DNA is TGTGCCAGCTCTCCTCGACAGGATTATGGCTACACCTTC.